This section outlines one T cell receptor beta chain sequence together with its context. Repertoires were generated with immunoSEQ multiplex PCR, while TCRdb's copy carries only in-frame clones and drops some. The profile covers roughly 120,000 clones, with around 70% appearing a single time and around 6% taken by the ten largest. The data originate from a study of blood T cell repertoires in COVID-19. Whole-study context: Researchers got acute and convalescent COVID-19 samples from the United States, Italy and Spain. The analysed material was cDNA or gDNA that came from T cells, B-cell-depleted T cells, or PBMCs.

Per the germline V gene, CDR1 is SGHRS and CDR2 is YFSETQ. The CDR3 loop spans 13 amino acids. V was trimmed by 0 bases and J by 3 bases, leaving 7 bases between them. Seattle participants joined during active infection and were tracked over time. The J gene is TRBJ2-7, the V gene TRBV5-1, with D possibly being TRBD1 (6 bases). Source material: peripheral blood. The receptor's source is a man of 80 years or more with COVID-19, enrolled during active disease. The CDR3 sequence is CASSLGQDYEQYF. In DNA, the CDR3 is TGCGCCAGCAGCTTGGGACAGGACTACGAGCAGTACTTC. Together with reference TRBV5-1 and TRBJ2-7, the CDR3 gives the full variable domain: KAGVTQTPRYLIKTRGQQVTLSCSPISGHRSVSWYQQTPGQGLQFLFEYFSETQRNKGNFPGRFSGRQFSNSRSEMNVSTLELGDSALYLCASSLGQDYEQYFGPGTRLTVT.